The 6 T cell receptor beta chains given below trace back to one sample, sequenced in a study of T cells in Graves' hyperthyroidism and ophthalmopathy. Regions amplified from RNA transcripts were the TCR beta CDR3 regions. Using the HTBI primer set, a first-round RT-PCR was run on the TCR CDR3. TCRdb reanalysed the multiplex PCR reads using MiXCR and keeps one entry per CDR3 protein. This table has about 460,000 distinct CDR3 sequences, approximately 23% appearing once. The sample taken for sequencing was blood. Receptor source: a woman between 65 and 79 years old with Graves' ophthalmopathy.

This clonotype appeared many times. The chain has TRBV6-2 or TRBV6-3 and TRBJ2-7; D gene uncertain. V was pared by 6 bases and J by 3 bases, with 6 bases between. The germline CDR1 and CDR2 sequences are MNHEY and SVGEGT. This CDR3 has 11 residues. As DNA, the CDR3 is TGTGCCAGCAGCGCATTCTACGAGCAGTACTTC. Translating it yields CASSAFYEQYF.

This clonotype was recorded a few times. V usage is TRBV5-1 and J usage is TRBJ1-2; 9 bases fit TRBD1. The CDR3 is made up of 16 amino acids. J lost 7 bases, V lost 5 bases, and 15 bases had no gene match. Germline CDR1 and CDR2: SGHRS and YFSETQ. For the CDR3, the DNA is TGCGCCAGCAGTTCCGGGACAGGGTCCCCCCCGAGTGGCTACACCTTC. This sequence encodes CASSSGTGSPPSGYTF. The full variable domain, with the rest looked up from reference TRBV5-1 and TRBJ1-2, is KAGVTQTPRYLIKTRGQQVTLSCSPISGHRSVSWYQQTPGQGLQFLFEYFSETQRNKGNFPGRFSGRQFSNSRSEMNVSTLELGDSALYLCASSSGTGSPPSGYTFGSGTRLTVV.

Many counts were recorded for this clonotype. The V gene is TRBV7-3, the J gene TRBJ2-1, with 8 bases fitting TRBD1. Germline CDR1 is SGHTA and CDR2 is FQGTGA. J lost 6 bases, V lost 1 base, and 11 bases had no gene match. The CDR3 has 17 amino acids. The CDR3 here is CASSLNPGQGISNEQFF. As DNA, the CDR3 is TGTGCCAGCAGCTTAAACCCAGGACAGGGTATAAGCAATGAGCAGTTCTTC.

This clonotype appeared many times. The chain recombines TRBV20-1 with TRBJ2-1; D might be TRBD1 (5 bases). V was cut by 2 bases and J by 4 bases, with 12 bases left in between. The V gene's germline CDR1 is DFQATT and CDR2 SNEGSKA (reference sequence). This CDR3 has 14 residues. CDR3 residues: CSARLDSAYNEQFF. The DNA of the CDR3 is TGCAGTGCTAGACTAGACAGCGCATACAATGAGCAGTTCTTC.

A few counts support this clonotype. This sequence joins TRBV6-1 and TRBJ1-6, with no clear D. The CDR3 is made up of 14 amino acids. From germline, CDR1 is MNHNS and CDR2 SASEGT. Trimming pared 11 bases from V and 3 bases from J, leaving 14 bases between. Written as DNA, the CDR3 is TGTGCCCCTAGGGAGGGTATCTATAATTCACCCCTCCACTTT. Its protein is CAPREGIYNSPLHF.

This clonotype came up many times. The chain links TRBV24-1 to TRBJ1-5; tentative D call: TRBD1 (6 bases). V lost 4 bases and J 3 bases, leaving 12 bases between the germline ends. There are 15 residues in the CDR3. CDR1 and CDR2 (germline): KGHDR, SFDVKD. The CDR3 DNA is TGTGCCACCAGTGAGGACACAGGGCCCAATCAGCCCCAGCATTTT. Translated: CATSEDTGPNQPQHF.